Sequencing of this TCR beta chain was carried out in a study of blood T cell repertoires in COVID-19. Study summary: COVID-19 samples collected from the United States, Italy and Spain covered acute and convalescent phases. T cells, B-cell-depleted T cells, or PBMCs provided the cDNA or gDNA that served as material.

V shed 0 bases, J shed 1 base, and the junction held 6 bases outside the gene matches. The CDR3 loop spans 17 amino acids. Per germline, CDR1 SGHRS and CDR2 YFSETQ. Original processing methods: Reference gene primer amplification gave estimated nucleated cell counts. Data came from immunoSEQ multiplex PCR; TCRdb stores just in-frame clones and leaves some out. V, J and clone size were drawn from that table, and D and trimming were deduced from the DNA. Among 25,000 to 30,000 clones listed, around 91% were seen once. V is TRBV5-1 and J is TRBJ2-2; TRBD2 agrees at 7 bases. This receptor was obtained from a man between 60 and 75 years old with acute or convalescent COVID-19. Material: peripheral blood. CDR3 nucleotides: TGCGCCAGCAGCTTGGAACCACTAGCGAGGAACACCGGGGAGCTGTTTTTT. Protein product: CASSLEPLARNTGELFF.